Each of the 18 T cell receptor beta chains below was sequenced from the same sample in a study of response to subunit inactivated influenza vaccine. TCRdb reprocessed the RT-PCR reads with MiXCR, giving one entry per CDR3 protein. The table shows roughly 500,000 distinct CDR3 sequences, with approximately 15% occurring only once. Sequencing used CD4+ T cells sorted from PBMCs, obtained around 25 months after vaccination. The origin of the receptors is a man aged 45 to 70 who received an inactivated influenza vaccine.

This clonotype came up a few times. The chain joins TRBV5-1 to TRBJ2-3; D may be TRBD2 (6 bases). V shed 0 bases and J shed 3 bases, with 11 bases lying between them. Germline V gene sequence: CDR1 SGHRS, CDR2 YFSETQ. The CDR3 loop spans 15 amino acids. The CDR3 region is CASSLVVGGTDTQYF. In DNA form, the CDR3 reads TGCGCCAGCAGCTTGGTGGTGGGAGGAACAGATACGCAGTATTTT.

This clonotype has more than one count but fewer than ten. V and J are TRBV6-1 and TRBJ1-6; tentatively, D is TRBD1 (5 bases). Germline CDR1 MNHNS, CDR2 SASEGT. The CDR3 is 13 amino acids. V was shortened by 7 bases and J by 5 bases, with 9 bases between the two germline ends. The CDR3 DNA is TGTGCCAGCACCGGACAAAATAATTCACCCCTCCACTTT. Its translation: CASTGQNNSPLHF.

The rearrangement links TRBV12-3 or TRBV12-4 to TRBJ2-3, with 7 nucleotides matching TRBD2. The ends lost 3 bases at V and 4 bases at J; junction bases unmatched: 1. The CDR3 is 13 residues long. CDR3 loop: CASSFRGADTQYF. CDR3 in DNA: TGTGCCAGCAGTTTCCGGGGGGCAGATACGCAGTATTTT.

This clonotype was found a few times. The J gene is TRBJ1-1, the V gene TRBV30, with D possibly matching TRBD1 (6 bases). The CDR3 loop spans 14 amino acids. Deletions cut 0 bases from V and 5 bases from J, with 13 bases between. Germline V gene sequence: CDR1 GTSNPN, CDR2 SVGIG (reference sequence). Here the CDR3 DNA reads TGTGCCTGGAGTGTACAGGGAACCAAGACTGAAGCTTTCTTT. Amino acid sequence: CAWSVQGTKTEAFF.

This chain uses TRBV4-3 with TRBJ2-7; 8 nucleotides align to TRBD1. The CDR3 has 13 residues. Germline V gene lookup returns CDR1 LGHNA and CDR2 YSLEER. J gave up 6 bases and V 0 bases, and 1 base lay outside the gene matches. The CDR3 loop is CASSQETGGEQYF. The CDR3, as DNA: TGCGCCAGCAGCCAAGAAACAGGGGGCGAGCAGTACTTC.

The chain recombines TRBV12-3 or TRBV12-4 with TRBJ1-2; a weak D match, TRBD1 (5 bases). This CDR3 contains 11 residues. Trimming cost V 5 bases and J 9 bases, with 10 bases left between them. The CDR3 DNA follows: TGTGCCAGCAGTAGACAGAGGAGCTACACCTTC. It encodes CASSRQRSYTF.

In this sample, this clonotype turned up a few times. This chain connects TRBV29-1 to TRBJ2-5; D is unclear. The V end was cut by 6 bases, the J end by 2 bases, with 7 bases between. Germline CDR1 reads SQVTM; CDR2 reads ANQGSEA. The CDR3 sequence is 11 residues long. The CDR3 protein is CSVAQQETQYF. The CDR3 coding sequence is TGCAGCGTAGCCCAGCAAGAGACCCAGTACTTC.

This clonotype showed up just a few times. The J gene is TRBJ2-5, the V gene TRBV12-3 or TRBV12-4; the D gene is possibly TRBD1 (6 bases). V gave up 5 bases and J gave up 5 bases, with 12 bases separating them. The CDR3 totals 13 residues. CDR3 DNA sequence: TGTGCCAGCAGTATGACAGGAGGTGAGACCCAGTACTTC. Translation gives CASSMTGGETQYF.

The CDR3 coding sequence is TGTGCCAGCAGCCCAGGGTTTAACACTGAAGCTTTCTTT. It translates to CASSPGFNTEAFF. V is TRBV3-1 and J is TRBJ1-1; D may be TRBD1 (5 bases). Trimming left V 4 bases short and J 2 bases short, with 8 bases between. Per germline, CDR1 LGHDT and CDR2 YNNKEL (reference sequence). This CDR3 has 13 residues.

The V and J genes are TRBV5-1 and TRBJ2-1, with 10 bases matching TRBD2. CDR3 length equals 15 residues. CDR1 and CDR2 from the germline V gene are SGHRS and YFSETQ. The trim removed 4 bases at V and 5 bases at J, leaving 6 bases unmatched. Here the CDR3 reads CASSGVLAGNNEQFF. CDR3 coding DNA: TGCGCCAGCAGCGGGGTACTAGCGGGGAACAATGAGCAGTTCTTC.

V is TRBV3-1 and J is TRBJ2-7, with TRBD2 as a possible D gene (6 bases). CDR3 length: 12 amino acids. Germline V gene data show CDR1 as LGHDT and CDR2 as YNNKEL (reference sequence). V lost 4 bases to trimming and J lost 12 bases, with 16 bases between them. CDR3 nucleotide sequence: TGTGCCAGCAGCCCTTCGGCGGGGTCTATGTACTTC. The encoded protein is CASSPSAGSMYF.

This clonotype was observed at least ten times. The V call is TRBV5-1, the J call TRBJ2-3, with D hard to call. Germline loops: CDR1 SGHRS, CDR2 YFSETQ. The CDR3 sequence is 13 residues long. V shed 0 bases and J shed 1 base, with 3 bases lying between them. The CDR3 region has the DNA TGCGCCAGCAGCTTGGAAGGCACAGATACGCAGTATTTT. This translates into CASSLEGTDTQYF.

The chain is built from TRBV27 and TRBJ2-3; no definite D call. The CDR3 has 15 residues. Germline assignment: CDR1 MNHEY and CDR2 SMNVEV (reference sequence). V dropped 5 bases and J dropped 4 bases, with 16 bases sitting between them. Here the CDR3 DNA reads TGTGCCAGCAGTACCATCCGGGTTGCTGCAGATACGCAGTATTTT. This codes for CASSTIRVAADTQYF.

This clonotype was seen more than once but under ten times. This chain joins TRBV11-2 and TRBJ2-5, with D tentatively TRBD2 (6 bases). This CDR3 comprises 12 residues. Germline CDR1 and CDR2: SGHAT and FQNNGV. The CDR3 reads CACGENKMTQYF. The CDR3 DNA follows: TGTGCGTGCGGGGAGAACAAGATGACCCAGTACTTC.

The chain employs TRBV28 and TRBJ2-3; maybe TRBD1 (6 bases). The germline V gene has CDR1 MDHEN and CDR2 SYDVKM. Between the trimmed V and J ends, which lost 3 bases and 6 bases, there was a span of 13 bases. The CDR3 is 14 residues long. CDR3 in amino acids: CASSLPRGWDTQYF. The DNA of the CDR3 is TGTGCCAGCAGTTTGCCAAGGGGGTGGGATACGCAGTATTTT.

This clonotype was counted only a few times. This chain joins TRBV7-2 and TRBJ1-5; TRBD1 is a possible D gene (5 bases). V lost 4 bases, J lost 9 bases, and 13 bases lay in between. The germline V gene encodes CDR1 SGHTA and CDR2 FQGNSA. The CDR3 consists of 13 residues. CDR3 sequence reads: CASSSGTGRPQHF. CDR3 nucleotides: TGTGCCAGCAGCTCAGGGACGGGACGGCCCCAGCATTTT.

This chain connects TRBV5-1 to TRBJ1-1; no clear D gene. The V end lost 1 base, the J end lost 1 base, and 11 bases lay between the germline ends. This CDR3 is 15 amino acids long. Germline V gene sequence: CDR1 SGHRS, CDR2 YFSETQ. As DNA, the CDR3 is TGCGCCAGCAGCTTGTATGGGGTACCGAACACTGAAGCTTTCTTT. Translating it yields CASSLYGVPNTEAFF. The full variable domain, with the rest looked up from reference TRBV5-1 and TRBJ1-1, is KAGVTQTPRYLIKTRGQQVTLSCSPISGHRSVSWYQQTPGQGLQFLFEYFSETQRNKGNFPGRFSGRQFSNSRSEMNVSTLELGDSALYLCASSLYGVPNTEAFFGQGTRLTVV.

The CDR3 DNA follows: TGTGCCAGCAGCCAAGACCCCGGGACAGCGAATCGGAACACTGAAGCTTTCTTT. This translates into CASSQDPGTANRNTEAFF. The chain joins TRBV4-2 to TRBJ1-1; 7 bases align to TRBD1. The CDR3 runs 18 residues. Germline V gene sequence: CDR1 LGHNA, CDR2 YNFKEQ. The V segment lost 0 bases and the J segment 1 base; nucleotides outside the gene matches: 11.